Listed below are T cell receptor beta chains from one sample, sequenced in a study of tumor and adjacent non-tumor tissue in lung cancer. TCRdb reprocessed the multiplex PCR reads with MiXCR, giving one entry per CDR3 protein. Of about 100,000 distinct CDR3 sequences listed, about 60% are singletons. Material for sequencing was distant non-tumor lung tissue. All receptors come from a man aged 25 to 45 with non-small cell lung cancer. The CDR3 runs from the conserved cysteine through the conserved F or W. The order of the fields is D gene, clone size, V gene, J gene, CDR3 protein, CDR3 DNA. A D gene is named only where the DNA matches it firmly. A row's size may be missing; if present it is once, few, many or a size class.

>NA|few|TRBV28|TRBJ2-7
CASSCIPGKGSYEQYF
TGTGCCAGCAGTTGTATCCCCGGGAAAGGCTCCTACGAGCAGTACTTC
>NA|NA|TRBV11-1|TRBJ2-4
CASTHPVRATKNIQYF
TGTGCCAGCACCCATCCAGTCAGGGCGACCAAAAACATTCAGTACTTC
>TRBD2|NA|TRBV11-2|TRBJ2-3
CASGWSGGTQYF
TGTGCCAGCGGTTGGAGCGGGGGCACACAGTATTTT
>TRBD1|many|TRBV11-1|TRBJ1-2
CASSLLGTAWDDGYTF
TGTGCCAGCAGCCTCCTAGGGACAGCGTGGGATGATGGCTACACCTTC
>TRBD1|NA|TRBV20-1|TRBJ2-7
CSAKVPGQHYEQYF
TGCAGTGCTAAAGTCCCGGGACAGCACTACGAGCAGTACTTC
>TRBD2|NA|TRBV11-2|TRBJ2-7
CVSSLTSAGVQYF
TGTGTCAGCAGCCTGACTAGCGCGGGCGTGCAGTACTTC
>NA|NA|TRBV10-1|TRBJ2-7
CASSLTWDEQYF
TGCGCCAGTAGTCTTACATGGGACGAGCAGTACTTC
>NA|many|TRBV20-1|TRBJ2-5
CSAREGQARETQYF
TGCAGTGCTAGAGAGGGGCAGGCACGGGAGACCCAGTACTTC
>NA|NA|TRBV6-1|TRBJ1-6
CATPVGDNSPIHF
TGTGCCACCCCTGTTGGGGACAATTCACCCATCCACTTT
>NA|few|TRBV12-5|TRBJ2-5
CASAVDAQETQYF
TGTGCTAGTGCCGTCGACGCACAAGAGACCCAGTACTTC
>NA|NA|TRBV6-5|TRBJ2-1
CASGPGAGGVDEQFF
TGTGCCAGCGGTCCCGGAGCAGGGGGGGTGGATGAGCAGTTCTTC
>TRBD1|NA|TRBV29-1|TRBJ2-7
CSVHESGTAYKQYF
TGCAGCGTACACGAATCCGGGACAGCCTACAAGCAGTACTTC
>NA|many|TRBV29-1|TRBJ2-3
CSVEVVSTDTQYF
TGCAGCGTTGAAGTGGTGTCCACAGATACGCAGTATTTT
>TRBD1|once|TRBV29-1|TRBJ2-1
CSVEGTVHNEQFF
TGCAGTGTTGAAGGGACAGTACACAATGAGCAGTTCTTC
>NA|NA|TRBV6-2/TRBV6-3|TRBJ2-3
CAINPRRAGDTQYF
TGTGCCATCAACCCTCGGAGGGCAGGAGATACGCAGTATTTC
>NA|NA|TRBV7-6|TRBJ2-1
CASSLYDLFGEQFF
TGTGCCAGCAGCTTGTACGACCTGTTCGGTGAGCAGTTCTTC
>NA|NA|TRBV28|TRBJ2-4
CATSLRAGRLSKNIQYF
TGTGCCACCAGTCTCCGGGCAGGGAGGTTATCCAAAAACATTCAGTACTTC
>TRBD2|many|TRBV6-2/TRBV6-3|TRBJ2-1
CASSSPRAGGYSYNEQFF
TGTGCCAGCAGTTCCCCTCGGGCGGGGGGGTACTCCTACAATGAGCAGTTCTTC
>NA|NA|TRBV6-2/TRBV6-3|TRBJ2-7
CASEAPAGVRSYEQYF
TGTGCCAGCGAAGCGCCGGCTGGAGTACGTTCCTACGAGCAGTACTTC
>NA|few|TRBV12-3/TRBV12-4|TRBJ1-6
CASSGRLATLLHF
TGTGCCAGCAGCGGACGGCTGGCGACACTCCTCCACTTT
>TRBD1|many|TRBV20-1|TRBJ2-3
CSARAGQVLWADTQYF
TGCAGTGCTAGAGCCGGACAGGTTTTATGGGCAGATACGCAGTATTTT
>NA|once|TRBV28|TRBJ2-1
CARSFGVYEQFF
TGTGCCAGAAGTTTCGGAGTCTATGAGCAGTTCTTC
>TRBD2|many|TRBV20-1|TRBJ2-5
CSARDQSGGALTQYF
TGCAGTGCTAGAGATCAGAGCGGGGGGGCCTTGACCCAGTACTTC
>TRBD2|few|TRBV20-1|TRBJ2-1
CSARDFGTSGEGSSYNEQLF
TGCAGTGCTAGAGATTTTGGGACCAGCGGGGAGGGATCTTCCTACAATGAGCAGCTCTTC
>NA|NA|TRBV6-5|TRBJ1-5
CATSREGKDQPQHF
TGTGCCACCAGCAGGGAGGGGAAAGATCAGCCCCAGCATTTT
>NA|NA|TRBV30|TRBJ2-3
CVWNWGEPTSSRDTQYF
TGTGTCTGGAACTGGGGGGAGCCTACCTCAAGCAGAGATACGCAGTATTTT
>NA|NA|TRBV6-2/TRBV6-3|TRBJ2-3
CVSSFHPADTQYF
TGTGTCAGCAGTTTTCATCCGGCCGATACGCAGTATTTT
>TRBD1|NA|TRBV11-2|TRBJ1-2
CVSCKGQNYVYTF
TGTGTCAGCTGCAAGGGACAGAACTATGTCTACACCTTC
>TRBD2|NA|TRBV11-2|TRBJ2-3
CASSGGLAADTDTQYF
TGTGCCAGCAGCGGCGGTCTAGCGGCCGACACAGATACGCAGTATTTT
>TRBD1|NA|TRBV7-8|TRBJ1-4
CASGQTGLGEKLFF
TGTGCCAGCGGACAGACAGGGTTGGGGGAAAAACTGTTTTTT
>NA|NA|TRBV4-3|TRBJ2-7
CASSLSGGAYVQYF
TGCGCCAGCAGCCTTTCCGGAGGGGCCTACGTGCAGTACTTC
>NA|NA|TRBV11-2|TRBJ2-7
CASSFTGTYEQYF
TGTGCCAGCAGCTTCACAGGAACCTACGAGCAGTACTTC
>NA|NA|TRBV30|TRBJ1-1
CAWSRQRNTEAFF
TGTGCCTGGAGTCGACAGAGAAACACTGAAGCTTTCTTT
>TRBD2|many|TRBV4-1|TRBJ2-2
CASSPLAGGPVGELFF
TGCGCCAGCAGCCCCTTAGCGGGAGGGCCGGTCGGGGAGCTGTTTTTT
>NA|NA|TRBV12-3/TRBV12-4|TRBJ2-1
CASSLSLNKQFF
TGTGCCAGCAGTTTGTCTTTGAATAAGCAGTTCTTC
>TRBD2|many|TRBV5-6|TRBJ2-1
CASSVTSATNEQFF
TGTGCCAGCAGCGTCACTAGCGCTACCAATGAGCAGTTCTTC
>TRBD2|few|TRBV6-5|TRBJ2-1
CASSPGLAGVTWQFF
TGTGCCAGCAGTCCAGGACTAGCGGGAGTCACCTGGCAGTTCTTC
>NA|NA|TRBV5-1|TRBJ2-7
CASRLGGDEQYF
TGTGCCAGTAGACTAGGGGGGGACGAGCAGTACTTC
>NA|NA|TRBV4-1|TRBJ2-1
CASSQVLQRYNEQFF
TGCGCCAGCAGTCAAGTTTTACAGAGGTACAATGAGCAGTTCTTC
>TRBD2|large|TRBV6-5|TRBJ2-1
CASSDTSGSEQFF
TGTGCCAGCAGCGACACTAGCGGGAGTGAGCAGTTCTTC
>NA|NA|TRBV4-1|TRBJ1-6
CASSQEVTGVLGSYNSPLHF
TGTGCCAGCAGCCAAGAGGTGACAGGCGTTTTGGGCTCCTATAATTCACCCCTCCACTTT
>NA|NA|TRBV12-3/TRBV12-4|TRBJ2-2
CASSFGRNTGELFF
TGTGCCAGCAGCTTCGGGAGGAACACCGGGGAGCTGTTTTTT
>TRBD1|NA|TRBV27|TRBJ2-1
CASSFTGGLLDEQFF
TGTGCCAGCAGTTTTACAGGGGGCCTCTTGGATGAGCAGTTCTTC
>NA|few|TRBV4-2|TRBJ2-6
CASSQEGTASGANVLTF
TGTGCCAGCAGCCAAGAGGGTACGGCCTCTGGGGCCAACGTCCTGACTTTC
>TRBD1|NA|TRBV29-1|TRBJ1-1
CSVDQGALAEAYF
TGCAGCGTTGATCAGGGGGCGCTTGCTGAAGCTTACTTT
>NA|many|TRBV12-5|TRBJ2-3
CASAGFSTDTQYF
TGTGCTAGTGCGGGATTTAGCACAGATACGCAGTATTTT
>NA|NA|TRBV20-1|TRBJ2-2
CCARDLGRSGTGELFF
TGCTGTGCTAGAGATCTAGGGAGGTCTGGGACCGGGGAGCTGTTTTTT
>NA|NA|TRBV29-1|TRBJ2-5
CSVKSRSGWETQYF
TGCAGCGTTAAAAGCAGGTCGGGATGGGAGACCCAGTACTTC
>NA|many|TRBV5-4|TRBJ2-7
CASGGGQGDEQYF
TGTGCCAGCGGGGGGGGGCAGGGGGACGAGCAGTACTTC